The 7 T cell receptor beta chains below all came from one sample that was sequenced in a study of T cells in Graves' hyperthyroidism and ophthalmopathy. TCR beta CDR3 region amplification was performed from RNA transcripts. The TCR CDR3 was amplified in a first-round RT-PCR using the HTBI primer set. From the multiplex PCR reads, TCRdb called clonotypes with MiXCR, one entry per CDR3 protein. Of about 680,000 distinct CDR3 sequences listed, roughly a third were seen once; the top ten hold around 30%. The sequenced material came from blood. The receptor set was obtained from a middle-aged woman with Graves' hyperthyroidism.

For this clonotype: Just one base apart from a much larger clone, this may be a read error. This chain joins TRBV10-3 and TRBJ1-1; tentative D call: TRBD1 (5 bases). The CDR3 is 14 residues long. Germline CDR1 reads ENHRY; CDR2 reads SYGVKD. CDR3: CASTTTREGTEALF. The CDR3 region has the DNA TGTGCCAGCACCACGACCAGGGAGGGTACTGAAGCTTTGTTT.

This rearrangement joins TRBV29-1 to TRBJ2-3, with 10 positions matching TRBD2. Germline CDR1 reads SQVTM; CDR2 reads ANQGSEA. Trimming removed 8 bases from V and 2 bases from J; junction bases left unmatched: 7. This CDR3 spans 14 amino acids. The CDR3 sequence: CSLLAGANTDTQYF. CDR3 nucleotide sequence: TGCAGCCTTCTAGCGGGGGCCAACACAGATACGCAGTATTTT.

V and J are TRBV7-2 and TRBJ1-5, with a tentative D call TRBD1 (6 bases). The CDR3 extends over 16 amino acids. The V end was cut by 5 bases, the J end by 4 bases, with 18 bases between. Germline loops: CDR1 SGHTA, CDR2 FQGNSA. The CDR3 DNA is TGTGCCAGCAGCGGGGGTTCGGGGGGGGCGAATCAGCCCCAGCATTTT. It codes for CASSGGSGGANQPQHF. The whole variable domain, remainder taken from reference TRBV7-2 and TRBJ1-5, is GAGVSQSPSNKVTEKGKDVELRCDPISGHTALYWYRQSLGQGLEFLIYFQGNSAPDKSGLPSDRFSAERTGGSVSTLTIQRTQQEDSAVYLCASSGGSGGANQPQHFGDGTRLSIL.

This clonotype was seen many times. The chain carries TRBV9 and TRBJ1-1, with no clear D. V was cut by 4 bases and J by 5 bases, with 21 bases left in between. Per the germline V gene, CDR1 is SGDLS and CDR2 is YYNGEE. The CDR3 contains 16 residues. As DNA, the CDR3 is TGTGCCAGCAGCTCAAACCCGGTAGGCCCTTGGACTGAAGCTTTCTTT. Its translation: CASSSNPVGPWTEAFF.

This clonotype appeared a few times. The chain recombines TRBV4-3 with TRBJ1-5; tentatively, D is TRBD1 (6 bases). The V gene's germline CDR1 is LGHNA and CDR2 YSLEER. This CDR3 region has 14 residues. V shed 3 bases and J shed 2 bases, with 8 bases lying between them. CDR3 DNA sequence: TGCGCCAGCAGCCACAACAGGGGCAATCAGCCCCAGCATTTT. This sequence encodes CASSHNRGNQPQHF.

This clonotype was counted many times. The chain couples TRBV12-3 or TRBV12-4 to TRBJ1-3; no clear D. The V end lost 7 bases, the J end lost 0 bases, and 7 bases lay between the germline ends. The length of the CDR3 is 13 residues. DNA for the CDR3: TGTGCCAGCACCGACATCTCTGGAAACACCATATATTTT. Translating it yields CASTDISGNTIYF.

As regards this clonotype: A much larger clone differs by one base, so this may be a read error. V usage is TRBV9 and J usage is TRBJ2-5, with 8 bases that match TRBD2. Germline V gives CDR1 SGDLS, CDR2 YYNGEE. V was pared by 3 bases and J by 4 bases, with 8 bases of the junction left unmatched. CDR3 length: 15 amino acids. In DNA, the CDR3 is TGTGCCAGCAGCGGTCGACCGGGAGGGGCAGAGACCCAGTACTTC. Protein sequence: CASSGRPGGAETQYF.